The 15 T cell receptor beta chains below all came from one sample that was sequenced in a study of a mutant IDH1 vaccine in newly diagnosed glioma. For these receptors, no antigen is known. Described time point: week 11, during vaccination. Topical imiquimod was applied with each vaccine dose, which held 300 ug of mutant IDH1 20-mer peptide. Profiled with immunoSEQ multiplex PCR; TCRdb holds only in-frame clones, not every one. The data contain roughly 110,000 clones, 90% of them singletons. Sequencing used PBMCs, obtained from a glioma patient whose treatment included an IDH1 peptide vaccine. The receptor source for this set is a woman aged 50 to 60 with glioma.

This chain connects TRBV28 to TRBJ1-2; D call uncertain. V was shortened by 6 bases and J by 4 bases, with 9 bases between the two germline ends. This CDR3 comprises 12 residues. Germline V lookup: CDR1 MDHEN, CDR2 SYDVKM. CDR3 bases: TGTGCCAGCAGGTCCGTCGGCTATGGCTACACCTTC. Protein sequence: CASRSVGYGYTF.

V usage is TRBV2 and J usage is TRBJ2-5; D is unclear. Germline V gene data show CDR1 as SNHLY and CDR2 as FYNNEI. The CDR3 spans 11 residues. V was clipped by 7 bases and J by 3 bases, with 6 bases between them. The CDR3 loop reads CASTLEETQYF. The DNA for the CDR3 is TGTGCCAGCACCCTCGAAGAGACCCAGTACTTC.

This chain joins TRBV5-4 and TRBJ2-7; 11 bases match TRBD2. The CDR3 is 14 residues long. Germline-derived CDR1 and CDR2 are SGHNT and YYREEE (reference sequence). With 4 bases clipped from V and 2 bases from J, the junction kept 2 bases outside the gene matches. This CDR3 is CASSPGLAAYEQYF. Here the CDR3 DNA reads TGTGCCAGCAGCCCGGGACTAGCGGCCTACGAGCAGTACTTC.

This clone has only one observation. The V and J genes are TRBV6-5 and TRBJ2-7; D is possibly TRBD2 (6 bases). CDR1 is MNHEY, CDR2 SVGAGI, per germline. The CDR3 is 16 residues long. V was shortened by 0 bases and J by 0 bases, with 12 bases between the two germline ends. For the CDR3, the DNA is TGTGCCAGCAGTTACTCAACCGGGGGTAACTCCTACGAGCAGTACTTC. Protein sequence: CASSYSTGGNSYEQYF.

The chain combines TRBV27 with TRBJ2-1; 11 nucleotides align to TRBD2. The CDR3 consists of 16 residues. Looked up from germline, CDR1 is MNHEY and CDR2 is SMNVEV (reference sequence). The ends lost 4 bases at V and 5 bases at J; junction bases unmatched: 7. The CDR3 is CASSSHSGRVHNEQFF. DNA of the CDR3: TGTGCCAGCAGTTCCCATAGCGGGAGGGTGCACAATGAGCAGTTCTTC.

The chain combines TRBV28 with TRBJ1-5; 9 bases align to TRBD1. There are 16 residues in the CDR3. With V trimmed by 3 bases and J by 0 bases, 3 bases remained unmatched. Germline CDR1 is MDHEN and CDR2 is SYDVKM. The CDR3 is CASSLDRGYSNQPQHF. In nucleotides, the CDR3 is TGTGCCAGCAGTTTGGACAGGGGTTATAGCAATCAGCCCCAGCATTTT.

The gene calls are TRBV10-3 and TRBJ2-1, with TRBD2 identical over 9 bases. V shed 10 bases and J 0 bases; nucleotides not matched to a gene: 7. CDR1 is ENHRY, CDR2 SYGVKD, per germline. CDR3 size: 15 residues. CDR3 sequence reads: CATRAGGLSYNEQFF. CDR3 bases: TGTGCCACCCGGGCGGGAGGGCTCTCCTACAATGAGCAGTTCTTC.

The J gene is TRBJ1-3, the V gene TRBV5-5; D is undetermined. Trimming took off 0 bases at V and 0 bases at J, with 4 bases between the two ends. The CDR3 loop spans 14 amino acids. Looked up from germline, CDR1 is SGHKS and CDR2 is YYEKEE (reference sequence). The CDR3 nucleotides read TGTGCCAGCAGCTTGGTGTCCTCTGGAAACACCATATATTTT. This translates into CASSLVSSGNTIYF.

The gene calls are TRBV18 and TRBJ2-5; D might be TRBD1 or TRBD2, each matching 6 bases. In germline, CDR1 is KGHSH, CDR2 LQKENI. CDR3 length: 14 amino acids. Trimming stripped 6 bases from V and 4 bases from J, with 15 bases between. CDR3 sequence (DNA): TGTGCCAGCTCTAGGGGGGTCAGAGGAGAGACCCAGTACTTC. Translating it yields CASSRGVRGETQYF.

The V gene is TRBV5-6, the J gene TRBJ2-5, with unresolved D. The CDR3 extends over 15 amino acids. V shed 4 bases and J shed 5 bases, with 18 bases lying between them. Germline CDR1 and CDR2: SGHDT and YYEEEE. The CDR3 is CASSEATERWETQYF. As DNA, the CDR3 is TGTGCCAGCAGCGAGGCCACGGAGAGATGGGAGACCCAGTACTTC. Full variable domain (outside the CDR3, taken from reference TRBV5-6 and TRBJ2-5): DAGVTQSPTHLIKTRGQQVTLRCSPKSGHDTVSWYQQALGQGPQFIFQYYEEEERQRGNFPDRFSGHQFPNYSSELNVNALLLGDSALYLCASSEATERWETQYFGPGTRLLVL.

The CDR3 nucleotides are TGCAGCGTTCACACACCGGGACAGGGATATGGCTACACCTTC. This translates into CSVHTPGQGYGYTF. V usage is TRBV29-1 and J usage is TRBJ1-2, with 9 positions matching TRBD1. This CDR3 spans 14 amino acids. The V gene's germline CDR1 is SQVTM and CDR2 ANQGSEA. Germline trimming cut 5 bases from V and 5 bases from J; bases unmatched to any gene: 9.

The chain is built from TRBV5-4 and TRBJ1-1; a weak D match, TRBD1 (5 bases). V shed 2 bases and J shed 5 bases, with 16 bases lying between them. The germline V gene encodes CDR1 SGHNT and CDR2 YYREEE (reference sequence). The CDR3 runs to 15 residues. In DNA, the CDR3 is TGTGCCAGCAGCTTCGGTGGACCTAAGGGGACTGAAGCTTTCTTT. Protein product: CASSFGGPKGTEAFF.

This clone was counted a single time. The V call is TRBV10-1, the J call TRBJ2-7, with D uncertain. This CDR3 has 12 amino acids. CDR1 WNHNN and CDR2 SYGVQD come from the germline V gene (reference sequence). V lost 6 bases, J lost 2 bases, and 8 bases lay in between. Here the CDR3 reads CASSGGPYEQYF. CDR3 nucleotides: TGCGCCAGCAGCGGCGGCCCCTACGAGCAGTACTTC.

The chain joins TRBV7-8 to TRBJ2-7; D may match TRBD1 or TRBD2 (5 bases each). The CDR3 length is 14 residues. CDR1 and CDR2 (germline): SGHVS, FQNEAQ. Trimming took 6 bases from V and 2 from J, leaving 14 bases between them. DNA for the CDR3: TGTGCCAGCAGACCGGGACGGCGGGCCTACGAGCAGTACTTC. It translates to CASRPGRRAYEQYF. Using reference TRBV7-8 and TRBJ2-7 for the parts outside the CDR3, the full variable domain is GAGVSQSPRYKVAKRGQDVALRCDPISGHVSLFWYQQALGQGPEFLTYFQNEAQLDKSGLPSDRFFAERPEGSVSTLKIQRTQQEDSAVYLCASRPGRRAYEQYFGPGTRLTVT.

The chain couples TRBV20-1 to TRBJ1-1, with D possibly being TRBD1 (6 bases). Trimming shortened V by 6 bases and J by 8 bases, and 13 bases separated the two germline ends. This CDR3 has 11 amino acids. In germline, CDR1 is DFQATT, CDR2 SNEGSKA (reference sequence). The CDR3 DNA reads as TGCAGTGCCAACCCTACAGGGGAAGCTTTCTTT. The encoded protein is CSANPTGEAFF.